This T cell receptor (beta chain) comes out of a study of quantifying T cell responses using KT2 cells. Across the study: TCR alpha and beta constant-region primers primed reverse transcription of RNA.

This clonotype was seen repeatedly, ten times or more. Germline V lookup: CDR1 GTSNPN, CDR2 SVGIG (reference sequence). Trimming pared 0 bases from V and 0 bases from J, leaving 10 bases between. This CDR3 is 15 amino acids long. An oligo carrying a UMI was ligated to the cDNA 3' end. An equimolar mix of RC1.1 and RC1.2 primed the beta chain across TRBC1 and TRBC2. TCRdb reprocessed the UMI-ligation and nested PCR reads with MiXCR, giving one entry per CDR3 protein. The profile shows fewer than 60,000 distinct CDR3 sequences, 9.5% to 13% of them singletons. A range of KT2-to-PBMC ratios was made using fixed PBMC numbers.

The chain carries TRBV30 and TRBJ2-3; either TRBD1 or TRBD2 may fit D (5 bases each). The clonotype originates from a human donor. Sequenced sample: PBMCs spiked with cells of the T cell clone KT2. CDR3 sequence (DNA): TGTGCCTGGAGTGTAGGTGGGGGTAGCACAGATACGCAGTATTTT. This codes for CAWSVGGGSTDTQYF.